This TCR beta chain derives from a study of cytomegalovirus exposure and HLA in healthy donors (dated by TCRdb to the late 2010s). Study-level background: An earlier analysis of several hundred of the donors reported about 290 Gb of sequence data and 100 million to 140 million unique TCR beta sequences from some 180 million T cells. In an earlier analysis of a few hundred of the donors, high-throughput TCR beta sequencing was used to judge whether each TCR beta V gene segment behaved as functional or pseudogenic. Alongside the repertoire data, information on donor age, sex, ethnicity and CMV serostatus was compiled. An early release that covered 640 HLA-typed donors contained around 300 gigabases of sequencing data and roughly 84 million unique TCR sequences. To predict cytomegalovirus infection status, the study combined high-throughput TCR immunosequencing, statistical association of individual TCRs with disease status, and machine learning. A later genetic analysis used genome-wide SNP genotypes for about 65% of the roughly 700 donors, treating that subset as a discovery cohort. In the later analysis, no new phenotypic data were used to find candidate immune exposures; instead, reliance was placed on TCR beta sequences and their occurrence across donors. A later analysis re-analyzed previously published TCR beta repertoires from about 730 donors and added high-resolution HLA genotyping to study TCR occurrence patterns. The study used immunosequencing to profile the T cell repertoires of about 670 subjects and linked those repertoires to cytomegalovirus serostatus. The study aimed to test whether cataloging public T cell receptors could reveal signatures of past pathogen exposure. Across around 400 genotyped donors of the cohort, an average of about 200,000 unique TCR beta nucleotide sequences per donor were sequenced, and 15% to 20% of those sequences were non-productive. Along with the approximately 700-subject first cohort, a separate validation cohort of over a hundred different subjects was used. Class I and class II HLA loci were covered by the typing at four-digit resolution. Because of strong linkage in the cohort, 5 or 6 DR-DQ haplotypes were treated as single units for association and clustering. Typing coverage varied by locus: roughly 620-640 donors for A, B, C, DRB1 and DQB1; roughly 560 for DQA1; more than 600 for DPA1; some 470 for DPB1. Every repertoire in the discovery cohort had been generated on one and the same sequencing platform. Of the roughly 400 genotyped donors, 81% were placed in the genetic ancestry cluster associated with self-reported Caucasian donors. The paper as a whole reports these results and caveats: The authors suggested that the approach could potentially be extended to other disease states and immunological phenotypes. In a later genetic analysis, fewer N-insertions in productive TCRs were reported among donors in an Asian-associated ancestry cluster than the approximately 670-donor mean. Compared with equally common non-associated chains, HLA-associated TCR beta chains in a later analysis were more clonally expanded and had lower generation probabilities. A further reported finding was that TCR beta sequences accurately predicted the HLA-A and HLA-B alleles for most subjects in the first cohort. A later analysis found that TCR association rates varied across HLA loci, with DRB1 alleles showing the most associated TCRs and HLA-C alleles the fewest. In a later analysis, 15,000 to 20,000 TCR beta sequences were associated with specific HLA alleles at a false discovery rate of 0.05. The study listed 150 to 200 TCR beta chains as associated with cytomegalovirus. Correlated functional status among segregating V segments might be attributable to linkage disequilibrium, but an unknown experimental factor could not be ruled out. Immune exposure information for the cohort was limited to CMV serostatus. Broadly in line with IMGT annotations, most TCR beta V segments showed up in productive rearrangements about 87% or about 30% of the time in an earlier analysis of 450 to 750 of the donors. The classifier was reported to diagnose cytomegalovirus status with high specificity and sensitivity in both the original cohort and the validation cohort. Assigning TCR associations to individual alleles was difficult when HLA alleles, especially DR and DQ, strongly co-occurred. In vitro tests confirmed that a few of the cytomegalovirus-associated TCR beta chains recognize cytomegalovirus antigens. While some public TCRs were present in many individuals, most TCR sequences turned up only very rarely across donors. Only TCR beta chains were sequenced in this cohort, and the absence of alpha or paired-chain data limited detectable features. According to a later analysis, most CMV-associated TCR beta chains appeared to be HLA-restricted, and the HLA associations seemed to be driven largely by CMV exposure. A group of highly shared sequence variants was considered likely to be a technical artifact of the sequencing pipeline. Presence/absence analyses assumed roughly uniform sequencing depth across donors, an assumption that may not hold. HLA typing was unavailable for some donors at each locus, so association tests used only the typed subset. According to a later analysis, parvovirus B19, influenza, CMV and Epstein-Barr virus appeared linked to several top co-occurrence clusters. Approximately 16 rarely observed V segments, including chromosome 9 orphons, were excluded from the earlier analysis of about 500 of the donors because counts were too low. Because the 87-base-pair reads could not distinguish some IMGT-functional V segments, including TRBV6-2 and TRBV6-3, those segments were excluded. V-gene and J-gene trimming of TCR beta chains was associated with a missense DCLRE1C variant in a later genetic analysis, and the association was replicated in an independent cohort.

The cohort comprised 710 or so healthy bone marrow donors. At the time of sampling, all cohort members were nominally healthy, though unrecorded immune exposures were likely present. The donor tested CMV seropositive, placing the donor among the 250 to 300 seropositive members of the cohort. Every donor gave a peripheral blood sample, and the peripheral blood mononuclear cells from that sample were used for TCR beta sequencing. The Qiagen DNeasy Blood Extraction Kit was used to extract genomic DNA from the blood cell samples. In the case of this clone: Its cognate antigen has yet to be identified. Qualities for individual bases were not recorded, and no much larger clone is one base off.

CDR1 and CDR2 (MGHRA, YSYEKL) derive from the germline V gene. Unmatched junction bases come to 9, with V trimmed by 0 bases and J by 4 bases. Including the terminal cysteine and phenylalanine, the CDR3 comprises 16 residues. Here the CDR3 DNA is all that survives: 48 bases in frame from base 1. Libraries were prepared through the immunoSEQ multiplex PCR assay. The multiplex PCR relied on a mix of 60 forward primers for TCR Vbeta segments and 13 reverse primers for TCR Jbeta segments. Amplification of the CDR3 region of rearranged TCR beta genes was performed with a multiplex PCR assay on genomic DNA. The Illumina HiSeq System was used to sequence the amplified TCR beta libraries as 87-base-pair reads. The original pipeline was this. Across the 666 repertoires, a later analysis counted 75 million to 90 million unique TCR beta chains, roughly 11 million of which were shared by at least two donors. Raw reads were error-corrected and collapsed into unique sequences by a nearest-neighbor algorithm in which closely related sequences were merged to remove PCR and sequencing errors. V, D and J gene segments were assigned by aligning CDR3 sequences to IMGT reference sequences. For a sequence to be retained, at least a six-nucleotide match to both a V gene segment and a J gene segment was required. A rearrangement counted as productive if the CDR3 had no stop codons and remained in frame with V and J, and every other rearrangement counted as non-productive. CDR3 was defined by IMGT convention, running from the second conserved V-encoded cysteine to the conserved J-encoded phenylalanine. In an earlier analysis of around 570 of the donors, sequences lacking an unambiguous match to a single V gene segment were excluded. An earlier analysis of several hundred of the donors called V segments functional above 56.7% productive rearrangements and segregating when the between-donor standard deviation exceeded 5%. To diagnose cytomegalovirus status from the catalog of TCR beta chain sequences, a statistical classification framework was built. In a later analysis, TCR nucleotide sequences were compared against IMGT/GENE-DB human TR gene sequences so that V and J genes could be assigned. In a later analysis, CDR3 sequences and most-parsimonious VDJ recombination scenarios were assigned using the TCRdist pipeline. A later analysis defined each TCR beta chain by its CDR3 amino acid sequence plus V-gene family, and excluded reads lacking a unique V-gene family. As a way to deal with suspected cross-contamination and a sequencing artifact, a later analysis dropped approximately 590 nucleotide sequences that were highly shared and had low generation probability. For each public chain, a later analysis derived a clonal expansion index from normalized ranks of inferred template counts within each repertoire. A later analysis computed generation probabilities with a VDJ recombination model fitted to out-of-frame rearrangements, and checked the results against IGoR. Hypergeometric tests were used in a later analysis to score TCR-TCR, TCR-HLA and TCR-CMV co-occurrence, with a repertoire-size bias correction applied to the TCR pairs. False discovery rates were estimated in a later analysis by permuting HLA or CMV assignments 20 times. A later analysis grouped co-occurring TCRs with DBSCAN, adding TCRdist sequence similarity when clustering within HLA-allele-positive subsets. For co-occurrence clustering, repertoires with fewer than 30,000 or more than 120,000 public chains were excluded, along with several repertoires with anomalous nucleotide sharing. Here the immuneACCESS table is served through TCRdb, limited to in-frame sequences with V and J called. Missing clones are a known gap in these copies; in checked studies unresolved V genes cover under half, and the rest lacks a known reason. D and trimming come from the DNA, and the V and J calls and clone size come from that table. This sample lists more than 100,000 clones; roughly 80% were detected once. About 3.5% of the sample is held by the ten biggest clonotypes.

The source of this sequence is a woman younger than 45 in good health and CMV-seropositive. This sequence uses TRBV4-1 and TRBJ2-7, with 7 bases in between that match TRBD2. The material sequenced was PBMCs. The nucleotide sequence reads as follows: TGCGCCAGCAGCCAAGAGGGGGAGGGACTATCATACGAGCAGTACTTC. Its coded protein is CASSQEGEGLSYEQYF.